These 27 T cell receptor beta chains were all obtained from the same sample, sequenced in a study of spatial heterogeneity in lung cancer (dated 2019 in TCRdb). General conclusions and limits of the study: The tumor nonsynonymous mutation count correlated with the number of expanded intratumoral alpha and beta TCRs.

No cognate antigen is known for these TCRs. What the time point label conveys for this sample: sample taken at primary tumor resection. Libraries were made using 5' RACE. For sequencing, a NextSeq 500 was employed. TCRdb reprocessed the public reads (quality trimming at Q25 with fastp, clone calling with MiXCR) and kept in-frame beta chains. Rows merge per CDR3 protein into single entries with the most common DNA and genes. The sample yields about 320 distinct CDR3 sequences; around 6.7% were counted once. Jointly, the top ten make up around a quarter of the sample. The sequenced sample was lung tumor tissue, obtained at surgery. Receptors were obtained from a female donor with early-stage non-small cell lung cancer.

This clonotype was seen only a few times. A library prepared for alpha chains yielded this beta chain as an off-target read; its size is of little meaning. The chain employs TRBV20-1 and TRBJ2-7, with unresolved D. CDR3 length: 14 amino acids. Trimming removed 1 base from V and 1 base from J, with 11 bases in between. Germline CDR1 and CDR2: DFQATT and SNEGSKA (reference sequence). This chain's CDR3 is CSARGSGLSYEQYF. The CDR3 nucleotides read TGCAGTGCTAGAGGGTCTGGGCTGTCCTACGAGCAGTACTTC.

This clonotype came up a few times. Within a library made for alpha chains, this beta chain is off target, and its count is uninformative. The rearrangement joins TRBV5-1 to TRBJ2-1; D is possibly TRBD1 (5 bases). Between the trimmed V and J ends, which lost 0 bases and 2 bases, there was a span of 6 bases. The CDR3 spans 14 residues. Germline-derived CDR1 and CDR2 are SGHRS and YFSETQ. CDR3 coding DNA: TGCGCCAGCAGCTTGGACAGGACCTACAATGAGCAGTTCTTC. Translating it yields CASSLDRTYNEQFF.

Sample share makes this clonotype large. Because the library targeted alpha chains, this beta chain is an off-target read whose size means little. The CDR3 loop reads CASSLGGFTGELFF. The CDR3 nucleotides are TGCGCCAGCAGCTTGGGCGGGTTCACCGGGGAGCTGTTTTTT. This rearrangement joins TRBV5-1 to TRBJ2-2, with a possible D match to TRBD2 (5 bases). V was cut by 0 bases and J by 4 bases, with 7 bases left in between. This CDR3 has 14 residues. Germline loops: CDR1 SGHRS, CDR2 YFSETQ.

This clonotype is categorized as large. In a library made to pick up alpha chains, this beta chain is a stray read with a size that means little. This chain links TRBV10-3 with TRBJ2-5; 10 positions match TRBD2. Germline lookup yields CDR1 ENHRY and CDR2 SYGVKD. Trimming at V came to 6 bases and at J to 0 bases, leaving 7 bases not matched to a gene. The CDR3 is 16 residues long. CDR3: CAIRTTSGADQETQYF. The CDR3 region has the DNA TGTGCCATCAGAACTACTAGCGGGGCGGACCAAGAGACCCAGTACTTC.

A word on this clonotype: This beta chain represents an off-target read in a library built for alpha chains; its size is of limited meaning. The V call is TRBV11-2, the J call TRBJ1-1; 9 bases match TRBD1. CDR3 length equals 18 residues. Per germline, CDR1 SGHAT and CDR2 FQNNGV. V lost 4 bases, J lost 4 bases, and 16 bases stayed unmatched. The CDR3 sequence is CASSSKGGQGIRTTEAFF. The CDR3 DNA follows: TGTGCCAGCAGCTCCAAGGGGGGACAGGGTATTAGGACCACTGAAGCTTTCTTT. The variable domain in full, with the rest retrieved from reference TRBV11-2 and TRBJ1-1, is EAGVAQSPRYKIIEKRQSVAFWCNPISGHATLYWYQQILGQGPKLLIQFQNNGVVDDSQLPKDRFSAERLKGVDSTLKIQPAKLEDSAVYLCASSSKGGQGIRTTEAFFGQGTRLTVV.

There are a few counts of this clonotype. In a library made to pick up alpha chains, this beta chain is a stray read with a size that means little. The J gene is TRBJ2-3, the V gene TRBV11-1, with unresolved D. Germline values: CDR1 SGHAT, CDR2 FQDESV (reference sequence). This CDR3 comprises 13 residues. V was shortened by 0 bases and J by 3 bases, with 4 bases between the two germline ends. CDR3 in DNA: TGTGCCAGCAGCTTAGCGCTGACAGATACGCAGTATTTT. Residues: CASSLALTDTQYF.

This clonotype rates as large (0.1 to 1%). As an off-target read in a library built for alpha chains, this beta chain has a frequency of little significance. The chain links TRBV29-1 to TRBJ2-3, with 8 bases aligning to TRBD1. Per germline, CDR1 SQVTM and CDR2 ANQGSEA. The CDR3 covers 14 residues. After removal of 4 bases from V and 2 bases from J, the junction contained 5 bases not matched to a gene. CDR3 residues: CSVVQTGDTDTQYF. The DNA for the CDR3 is TGCAGCGTTGTTCAGACAGGGGACACAGATACGCAGTATTTT.

This clonotype was counted only a few times. Being off target in a library aimed at alpha chains, this beta chain has a size of little meaning. The chain uses TRBV2 and TRBJ2-7; TRBD2 might be the D (6 bases). The ends were cut back, 6 bases at V and 7 bases at J, with 19 bases in the middle. This CDR3 is 14 amino acids long. Germline V gives CDR1 SNHLY, CDR2 FYNNEI. The CDR3 DNA reads as TGTGCCAGCAGGGAACGGTGGGGTGCGGGGGAGCAGTACTTC. It codes for CASRERWGAGEQYF.

As for this clonotype: Within a library made for alpha chains, this beta chain is off target, and its count is uninformative. The chain links TRBV29-1 to TRBJ1-2, with 10 bases that match TRBD1. With 3 bases clipped from V and 7 bases from J, the junction kept 2 bases outside the gene matches. The CDR3 length is 12 residues. The germline CDR1 and CDR2 sequences are SQVTM and ANQGSEA. CDR3 region: CSVEGQGIGYTF. CDR3 DNA sequence: TGCAGCGTTGAGGGACAGGGGATTGGCTACACCTTC.

This clonotype is large in the sample. As an off-target read in a library built for alpha chains, this beta chain has a frequency of little significance. This chain joins TRBV10-1 and TRBJ2-7, with 8 bases identical to TRBD1. Losses at the gene ends were 3 bases for V and 2 bases for J; bases not matched to a gene: 0. The germline CDR1 and CDR2 sequences are WNHNN and SYGVQD (reference sequence). The CDR3 is 13 amino acids. CDR3 nucleotide sequence: TGCGCCAGCAGTGAACAGGGGGCCTACGAGCAGTACTTC. As protein: CASSEQGAYEQYF.

This clonotype is labeled as large. This beta chain came through as a stray read in a library set up for alpha chains, and its size says little. This chain connects TRBV5-1 to TRBJ2-3, with D maybe TRBD2 (5 bases). CDR1 SGHRS and CDR2 YFSETQ come from the germline V gene. Trimming cost V 3 bases and J 1 base, with 9 bases left between them. The CDR3 loop spans 14 amino acids. As DNA, the CDR3 is TGCGCCAGCAGCTGGGAGAGGGGCACAGATACGCAGTATTTT. The encoded protein is CASSWERGTDTQYF.

This clonotype ranks as hyperexpanded. A library prepared for alpha chains yielded this beta chain as an off-target read; its size is of little meaning. The chain links TRBV3-1 to TRBJ2-4; 7 bases match TRBD1. Germline-derived CDR1 and CDR2 are LGHDT and YNNKEL (reference sequence). The CDR3 is 16 residues long. Trimming removed 6 bases from V and 0 bases from J; junction bases left unmatched: 8. In DNA, the CDR3 is TGTGCCAGCAGGGCAGGGACAGCGATAGCCAAAAACATTCAGTACTTC. This sequence encodes CASRAGTAIAKNIQYF.

Of note for this clonotype: This beta chain is a stray sequence in a library constructed for alpha chains; its clone size is not meaningful. The chain carries TRBV30 and TRBJ2-1; 12 bases are a match to TRBD2. V shed 0 bases, J shed 6 bases, and the junction held 3 bases outside the gene matches. CDR1 and CDR2 from the germline V gene are GTSNPN and SVGIG (reference sequence). The CDR3 contains 15 residues. CDR3 nucleotides: TGTGCCTGGAGTGTACTACTAGCGGGAGGCAATGAGCAGTTCTTC. Its protein is CAWSVLLAGGNEQFF.

This clonotype counts as large. As an off-target read in a library built for alpha chains, this beta chain has a frequency of little significance. The gene calls are TRBV29-1 and TRBJ2-7, with 7 bases fitting TRBD1. The J segment lost 5 bases and the V segment lost 4 bases, leaving 5 bases of the junction unmatched. There are 12 residues in the CDR3. Germline loops: CDR1 SQVTM, CDR2 ANQGSEA. The CDR3 sequence: CSVAQGGDEQYF. DNA for the CDR3: TGCAGCGTTGCGCAAGGGGGCGACGAGCAGTACTTC.

This clonotype was recorded a few times. This beta chain came through as a stray read in a library set up for alpha chains, and its size says little. V and J are TRBV29-1 and TRBJ2-2; D not certain. V shed 4 bases and J shed 0 bases, with 9 bases lying between them. CDR3 length equals 14 residues. Germline CDR1 reads SQVTM; CDR2 reads ANQGSEA. In nucleotides, the CDR3 is TGCAGCGTTGGGGCAGTGACGAACACCGGGGAGCTGTTTTTT. It specifies CSVGAVTNTGELFF.

This clonotype was seen a few times. With the library built for alpha chains, this beta chain is off target and its frequency is not meaningful. This chain connects TRBV3-1 to TRBJ1-1; D unclear. Looked up from germline, CDR1 is LGHDT and CDR2 is YNNKEL (reference sequence). The V end lost 5 bases, the J end lost 0 bases, and 7 bases lay between the germline ends. The CDR3 totals 13 residues. DNA for the CDR3: TGTGCCAGCAGCGACACAGTGAACACTGAAGCTTTCTTT. It is translated as CASSDTVNTEAFF.

With regard to this clonotype: The library was prepared for alpha chains; this beta chain is a stray read, so its frequency means little. The V call is TRBV28, the J call TRBJ2-5, with 8 nucleotides matching TRBD1. V shed 8 bases and J 6 bases; nucleotides not matched to a gene: 11. The CDR3 consists of 14 residues. CDR1 is MDHEN and CDR2 is SYDVKM in the germline V gene. CDR3 loop: CASEAQTGGQTQYF. For the CDR3, the DNA is TGTGCCAGCGAGGCTCAAACAGGGGGGCAGACCCAGTACTTC. Based on the CDR3 plus reference TRBV28 and TRBJ2-5, the full variable domain is DVKVTQSSRYLVKRTGEKVFLECVQDMDHENMFWYRQDPGLGLRLIYFSYDVKMKEKGDIPEGYSVSREKKERFSLILESASTNQTSMYLCASEAQTGGQTQYFGPGTRLLVL.

By share, this clonotype ranks as large. This beta chain is a stray read from a library made for alpha chains; its abundance is not meaningful. V usage is TRBV29-1 and J usage is TRBJ2-2; 10 nucleotides line up with TRBD1. Trimming cost V 1 base and J 6 bases; bases outside gene matches: 2. The CDR3 loop spans 14 amino acids. Germline CDR1 SQVTM, CDR2 ANQGSEA. CDR3: CSVEGQGAPGELFF. The CDR3 DNA reads as TGCAGCGTTGAAGGACAGGGGGCTCCCGGGGAGCTGTTTTTT.

This clonotype was counted a few times. With the library built for alpha chains, this beta chain is off target and its frequency is not meaningful. This chain joins TRBV30 and TRBJ2-7, with unresolved D. In germline, CDR1 is GTSNPN, CDR2 SVGIG (reference sequence). Trimming left V 4 bases short and J 6 bases short, with 13 bases between. The length of the CDR3 is 12 residues. CDR3 protein: CAWTVGPGEQYF. The CDR3 DNA is TGTGCCTGGACTGTGGGCCCCGGCGAGCAGTACTTC. Full variable domain (outside the CDR3, taken from reference TRBV30 and TRBJ2-7): SQTIHQWPATLVQPVGSPLSLECTVEGTSNPNLYWYRQAAGRGLQLLFYSVGIGQISSEVPQNLSASRPQDRQFILSSKKLLLSDSGFYLCAWTVGPGEQYFGPGTRLTVT.

This clonotype showed up just a few times. This beta chain is an off-target read within a library intended for alpha chains, so its frequency means little. This chain links TRBV24-1 with TRBJ2-1, with D maybe TRBD2 (5 bases). The CDR3 sequence is 13 residues long. Germline V lookup: CDR1 KGHDR, CDR2 SFDVKD. V dropped 12 bases and J dropped 8 bases, with 19 bases sitting between them. The DNA for the CDR3 is TGTGCCTCCTCTCACACTAGTATGGATGAGCAGTTCTTC. It codes for CASSHTSMDEQFF.

This clonotype appeared a few times. This beta chain lies outside the target of a library built for alpha chains; its clone size means little. V usage is TRBV9 and J usage is TRBJ2-1; D unclear. Trimming removed 0 bases at V and 16 bases at J, with 20 bases between. This CDR3 contains 14 residues. CDR1 is SGDLS, CDR2 YYNGEE, per germline. The CDR3 reads CASSVDRVPREVFF. The DNA of the CDR3 is TGTGCCAGCAGCGTAGATAGAGTCCCAAGAGAAGTTTTCTTC.

Of note for this clonotype: A much larger clonotype is one base distant, so this may be a read error. The size of this beta chain means little, since it is a stray read in a library made for alpha chains. The chain couples TRBV6-5 to TRBJ1-6; 10 bases map to TRBD1. This CDR3 comprises 17 residues. J was trimmed by 1 base and V by 6 bases; bases with no gene match: 6. Looked up from germline, CDR1 is MNHEY and CDR2 is SVGAGI. For the CDR3, the DNA is TGTGCCAGCAGACTCTGGACAGGGGGGTCCTATAATTCACCCCTCCACTTT. This translates into CASRLWTGGSYNSPLHF.

This clonotype is classed as large. This beta chain is a stray read from a library made for alpha chains; its abundance is not meaningful. This chain links TRBV28 with TRBJ2-3; possibly TRBD1 for D (6 bases). V lost 5 bases to trimming and J lost 3 bases, with 12 bases between them. Germline lookup yields CDR1 MDHEN and CDR2 SYDVKM. The length of the CDR3 is 14 residues. The CDR3 loop reads CASSQTGTTDTQYF. CDR3 nucleotide sequence: TGTGCCAGCAGTCAAACCGGGACAACAGATACGCAGTATTTT.

As to this clonotype: This beta chain turned up in a library designed for alpha chains; as an off-target read, its abundance says little. This chain connects TRBV10-2 to TRBJ1-2; TRBD1 matches 7 bases. Germline-derived CDR1 and CDR2 are WSHSY and SAAADI. V lost 7 bases to trimming and J lost 8 bases; unmatched junction nucleotides: 7. The CDR3 has 12 amino acids. The CDR3, as DNA: TGCGCCAGCAAGACAGGGCTGGCCGGCTACACCTTC. Its translation is CASKTGLAGYTF.

In this sample, this clonotype is hyperexpanded (1% or more). This beta chain is off target for a library built for alpha chains, so its abundance means little. The CDR3 here is CASSVQGIGNIQYF. The CDR3 bases are TGTGCCAGTAGTGTACAGGGAATTGGGAACATTCAGTACTTC. This sequence joins TRBV19 and TRBJ2-4; D might be TRBD1 (6 bases). This CDR3 contains 14 residues. V was clipped by 5 bases and J by 7 bases, with 15 bases between them. CDR1 and CDR2 from the germline V gene are LNHDA and SQIVND (reference sequence).

As for this clonotype: This beta chain is a stray sequence in a library constructed for alpha chains; its clone size is not meaningful. The rearrangement joins TRBV7-2 to TRBJ2-5, with D perhaps TRBD2 (6 bases). Trimming cost V 5 bases and J 2 bases, with 9 bases left between them. This CDR3 is built from 13 residues. CDR1 and CDR2 (germline): SGHTA, FQGNSA. This CDR3 is CASSPGGQETQYF. The CDR3 DNA is TGTGCCAGCAGCCCCGGAGGGCAAGAGACCCAGTACTTC.

About this clonotype: This beta chain was picked up by a library intended for alpha chains and is off target, so its count carries little meaning. The rearrangement joins TRBV7-3 to TRBJ2-1; unclear D gene. The V end was cut by 1 base, the J end by 5 bases, with 6 bases between. CDR1 is SGHTA and CDR2 is FQGTGA in the germline V gene. The CDR3 runs to 13 residues. The CDR3 nucleotides read TGTGCCAGCAGCTTAAGCCTTGACAATGAGCAGTTCTTC. Its translation: CASSLSLDNEQFF.